This T cell receptor beta chain emerged from a study of OX40 agonist ivuxolimab in advanced cancers. The wider study: Patients were given ivuxolimab, an antibody that agonizes OX40 (CD134). The dose-escalation cohort had hepatocellular carcinoma, melanoma, renal cell or head and neck cancer. Study-wide results and limits: There were also nonresponders showing low normalized T-cell clonal expansion.

As to this clone: Its cognate antigen is unknown.

Clones were read by immunoSEQ multiplex PCR, and TCRdb kept only the in-frame ones, dropping some. The data show roughly 120,000 clones, over 85% seen once. The study sampled blood at baseline, cycle 4 day 1, and cycle 7 day 1. The CDR3 has 14 residues. V shed 6 bases and J 5 bases; nucleotides not matched to a gene: 7. The germline V gene has CDR1 MNHEY and CDR2 SMNVEV (reference sequence). The chain recombines TRBV27 with TRBJ1-2, with 9 nucleotides matching TRBD1. The sample here was CD4+ or CD8+ T cells sorted from blood, taken in a trial of the OX40 agonist ivuxolimab. The TCR was taken from an adult with an advanced solid tumor such as melanoma, head and neck, liver or kidney cancer. CDR3 nucleotide sequence: TGTGCCAGCAGGCCCACAGGGGGCGCGTATGGCTACACCTTC. As protein: CASRPTGGAYGYTF.